This section outlines one TCR beta chain sequence together with its context. This entry belongs to a study of blood T cell repertoires in COVID-19. Overall study: The analysed material was cDNA or gDNA that came from T cells, B-cell-depleted T cells, or PBMCs.

The CDR3 runs to 16 residues. Per germline, CDR1 MNHNY and CDR2 SVGAGI (reference sequence). Trimming removed 0 bases at V and 0 bases at J, with 12 bases between. Sequencing was performed with immunoSEQ multiplex PCR; in TCRdb, only in-frame clones are kept and a portion is missing. The data show around 250,000 clones, about four fifths seen once. The chain recombines TRBV6-6 with TRBJ2-7; D may be TRBD2 (6 bases). Sequencing was performed on peripheral blood. The origin of this receptor is a woman aged 18-30 years with acute or convalescent COVID-19. CDR3 amino acids: CASSYSTSLTSYEQYF. Written as DNA, the CDR3 is TGTGCCAGCAGTTACTCAACTAGCCTGACCTCCTACGAGCAGTACTTC.